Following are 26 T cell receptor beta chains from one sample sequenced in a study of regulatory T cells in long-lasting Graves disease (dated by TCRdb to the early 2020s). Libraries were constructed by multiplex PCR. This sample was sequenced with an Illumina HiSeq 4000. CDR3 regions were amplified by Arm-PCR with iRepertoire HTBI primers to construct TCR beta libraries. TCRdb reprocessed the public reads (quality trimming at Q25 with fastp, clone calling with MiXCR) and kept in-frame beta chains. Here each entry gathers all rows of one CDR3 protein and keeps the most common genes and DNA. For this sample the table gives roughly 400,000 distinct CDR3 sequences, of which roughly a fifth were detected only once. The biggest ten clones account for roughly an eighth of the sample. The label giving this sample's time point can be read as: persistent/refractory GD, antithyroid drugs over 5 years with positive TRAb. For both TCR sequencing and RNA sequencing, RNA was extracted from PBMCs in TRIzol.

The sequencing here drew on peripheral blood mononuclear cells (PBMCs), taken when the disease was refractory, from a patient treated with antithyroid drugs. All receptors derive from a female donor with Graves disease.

The CDR3 region has the DNA TGCAGTGCTAGCGACACAGGGTCTAACTATGGCTACACCTTC. This translates into CSASDTGSNYGYTF. V is TRBV20-1 and J is TRBJ1-2; perhaps TRBD1 as D (6 bases). The germline gives CDR1 DFQATT, CDR2 SNEGSKA (reference sequence). The CDR3 is made up of 14 amino acids. V lost 3 bases and J 0 bases, leaving 11 bases between the germline ends.

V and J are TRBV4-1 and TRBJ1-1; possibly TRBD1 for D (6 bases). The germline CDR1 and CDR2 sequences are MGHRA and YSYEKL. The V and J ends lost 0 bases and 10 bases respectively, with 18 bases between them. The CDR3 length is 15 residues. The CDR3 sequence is CASSQDGIQGRGAFF. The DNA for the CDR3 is TGCGCCAGCAGCCAAGATGGGATACAGGGCCGAGGAGCTTTCTTT.

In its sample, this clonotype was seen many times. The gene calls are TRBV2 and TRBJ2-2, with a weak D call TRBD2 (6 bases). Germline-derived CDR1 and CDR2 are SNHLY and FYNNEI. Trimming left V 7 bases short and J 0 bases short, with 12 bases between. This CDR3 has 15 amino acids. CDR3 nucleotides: TGTGCCAGCACCCCGACTAGGGCGAACACCGGGGAGCTGTTTTTT. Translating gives CASTPTRANTGELFF.

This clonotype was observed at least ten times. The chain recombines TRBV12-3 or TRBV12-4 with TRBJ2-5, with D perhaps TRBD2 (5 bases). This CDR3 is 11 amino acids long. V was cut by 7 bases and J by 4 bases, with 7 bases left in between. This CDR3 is CASKEGETQYF. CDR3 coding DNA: TGTGCCAGCAAAGAGGGAGAGACCCAGTACTTC.

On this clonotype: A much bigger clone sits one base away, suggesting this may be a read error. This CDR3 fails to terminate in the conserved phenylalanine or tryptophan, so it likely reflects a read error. CDR3 amino acids: CASSEVASGSNEQYL. The CDR3 DNA follows: TGTGCCAGCAGTGAAGTGGCTAGCGGGAGTAACGAGCAGTACCTC. The chain couples TRBV6-1 to TRBJ2-7, with 10 bases matching TRBD2. Per germline, CDR1 MNHNS and CDR2 SASEGT. Germline trimming cut 1 base from V and 5 bases from J; bases unmatched to any gene: 5. The CDR3 spans 15 residues.

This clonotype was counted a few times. CDR3 region: CASSFSPNSPLHF. The DNA for the CDR3 is TGTGCCAGCAGTTTTTCCCCGAATTCACCCCTCCACTTT. The chain combines TRBV27 with TRBJ1-6; D not certain. The ends were cut back, 3 bases at V and 7 bases at J, with 7 bases in the middle. This CDR3 spans 13 amino acids. Germline V gives CDR1 MNHEY, CDR2 SMNVEV (reference sequence).

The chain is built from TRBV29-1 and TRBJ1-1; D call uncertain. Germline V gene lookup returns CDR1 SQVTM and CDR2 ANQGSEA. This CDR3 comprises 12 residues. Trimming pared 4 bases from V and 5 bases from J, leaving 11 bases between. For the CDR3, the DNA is TGCAGCGTTGGAGGTTTTGGGACTGAAGCTTTCTTT. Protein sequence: CSVGGFGTEAFF.

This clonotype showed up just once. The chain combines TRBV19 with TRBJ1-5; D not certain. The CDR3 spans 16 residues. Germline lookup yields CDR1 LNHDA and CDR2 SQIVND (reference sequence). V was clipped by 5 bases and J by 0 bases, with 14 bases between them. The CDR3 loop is CASSPRPLVSNQPQHF. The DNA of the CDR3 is TGTGCCAGTAGTCCGCGACCCCTCGTTAGCAATCAGCCCCAGCATTTT.

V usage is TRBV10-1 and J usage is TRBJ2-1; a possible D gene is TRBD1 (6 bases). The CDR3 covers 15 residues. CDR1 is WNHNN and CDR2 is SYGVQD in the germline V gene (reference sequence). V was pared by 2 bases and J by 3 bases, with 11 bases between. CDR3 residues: CASSEGQTFYNEQFF. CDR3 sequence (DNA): TGCGCCAGCAGTGAGGGACAGACCTTCTACAATGAGCAGTTCTTC.

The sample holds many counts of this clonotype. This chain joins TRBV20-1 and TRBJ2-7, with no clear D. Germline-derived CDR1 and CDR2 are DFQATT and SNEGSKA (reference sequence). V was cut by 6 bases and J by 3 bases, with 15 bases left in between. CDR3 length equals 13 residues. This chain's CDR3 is CSANLVGGYEQYF. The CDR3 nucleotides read TGCAGTGCCAACCTGGTCGGCGGCTACGAGCAGTACTTC.

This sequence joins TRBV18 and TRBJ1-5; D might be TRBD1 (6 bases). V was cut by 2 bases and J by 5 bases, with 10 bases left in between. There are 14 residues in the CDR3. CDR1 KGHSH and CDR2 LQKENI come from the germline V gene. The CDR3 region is CASSPTGNHQPQHF. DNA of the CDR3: TGTGCCAGCTCACCAACAGGGAACCATCAGCCCCAGCATTTT.

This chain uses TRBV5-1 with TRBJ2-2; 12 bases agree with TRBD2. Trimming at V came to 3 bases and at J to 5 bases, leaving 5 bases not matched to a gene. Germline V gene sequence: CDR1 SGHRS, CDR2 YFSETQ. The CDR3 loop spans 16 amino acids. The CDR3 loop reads CASSYTSGRLTGELFF. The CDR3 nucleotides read TGCGCCAGCAGCTACACTAGCGGGAGGTTAACCGGGGAGCTGTTTTTT.

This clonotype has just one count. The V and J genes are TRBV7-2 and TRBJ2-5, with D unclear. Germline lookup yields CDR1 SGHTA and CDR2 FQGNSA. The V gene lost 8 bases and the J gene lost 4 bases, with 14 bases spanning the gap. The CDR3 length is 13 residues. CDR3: CASSPNGGETQYF. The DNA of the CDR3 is TGTGCCAGCTCCCCAAACGGCGGAGAGACCCAGTACTTC.

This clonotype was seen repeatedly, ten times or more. CDR3 loop: CASSPEGAINQPQHF. CDR3 coding DNA: TGTGCCAGCAGTCCCGAGGGGGCAATCAATCAGCCCCAGCATTTT. The V gene is TRBV27, the J gene TRBJ1-5, with TRBD1 identical over 7 bases. V was pared by 5 bases and J by 3 bases, with 7 bases of the junction left unmatched. Germline CDR1 and CDR2: MNHEY and SMNVEV (reference sequence). CDR3 size: 15 residues.

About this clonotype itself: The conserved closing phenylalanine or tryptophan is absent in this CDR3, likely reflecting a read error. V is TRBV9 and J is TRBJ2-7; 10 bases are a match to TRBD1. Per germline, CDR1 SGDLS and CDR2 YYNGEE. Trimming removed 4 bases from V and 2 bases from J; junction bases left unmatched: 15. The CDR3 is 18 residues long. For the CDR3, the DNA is TGTGCCAGCAGCCTAGAATTTATATCCGGACAGGGGGCCTACGAGCAGTACTCC. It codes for CASSLEFISGQGAYEQYS.

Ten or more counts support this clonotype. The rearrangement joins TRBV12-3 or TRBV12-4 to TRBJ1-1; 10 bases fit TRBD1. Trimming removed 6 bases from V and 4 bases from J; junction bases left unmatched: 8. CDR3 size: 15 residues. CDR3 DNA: TGTGCCAGCAGGGGGACAGGGGAGATCGGCACTGAAGCTTTCTTT. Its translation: CASRGTGEIGTEAFF.

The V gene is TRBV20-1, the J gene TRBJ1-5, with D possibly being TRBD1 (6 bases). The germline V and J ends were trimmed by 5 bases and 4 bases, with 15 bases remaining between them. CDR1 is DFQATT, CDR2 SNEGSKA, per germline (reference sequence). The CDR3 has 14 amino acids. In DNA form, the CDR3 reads TGCAGTGCTTTGAGGGGGACCGAAAATCAGCCCCAGCATTTT. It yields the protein CSALRGTENQPQHF.

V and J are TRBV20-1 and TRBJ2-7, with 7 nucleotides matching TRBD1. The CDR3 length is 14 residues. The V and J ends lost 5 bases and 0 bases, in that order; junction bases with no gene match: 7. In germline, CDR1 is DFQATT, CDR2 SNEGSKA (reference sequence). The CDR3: CSAFDRVSSYEQYF. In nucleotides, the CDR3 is TGCAGTGCTTTCGACAGGGTGTCCTCCTACGAGCAGTACTTC.

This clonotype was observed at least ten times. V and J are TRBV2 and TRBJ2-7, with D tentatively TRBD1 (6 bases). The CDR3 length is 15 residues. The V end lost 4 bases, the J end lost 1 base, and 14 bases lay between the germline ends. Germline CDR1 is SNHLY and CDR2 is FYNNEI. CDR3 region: CASSARTVLSYEQYF. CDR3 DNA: TGTGCCAGCAGTGCTCGGACAGTCCTTTCCTACGAGCAGTACTTC.

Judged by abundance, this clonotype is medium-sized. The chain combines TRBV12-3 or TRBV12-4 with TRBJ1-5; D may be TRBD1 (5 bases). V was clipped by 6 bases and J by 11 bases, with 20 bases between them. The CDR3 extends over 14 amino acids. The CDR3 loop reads CASSAGPGGRAQHF. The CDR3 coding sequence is TGTGCCAGCAGCGCCGGCCCGGGGGGTCGGGCCCAGCATTTT.

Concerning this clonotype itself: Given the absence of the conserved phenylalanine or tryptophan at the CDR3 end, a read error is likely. The CDR3 region has the DNA TGTGCCAGCAGCCAGGCAGCGGCCTACGAGCAGTACCTC. Amino acids: CASSQAAAYEQYL. V is TRBV14 and J is TRBJ2-7, with D perhaps matching TRBD2 (5 bases). CDR3 length: 13 amino acids. Germline CDR1 and CDR2: SGHDN and FVKESK. Trimming took off 3 bases at V and 2 bases at J, with 8 bases between the two ends.

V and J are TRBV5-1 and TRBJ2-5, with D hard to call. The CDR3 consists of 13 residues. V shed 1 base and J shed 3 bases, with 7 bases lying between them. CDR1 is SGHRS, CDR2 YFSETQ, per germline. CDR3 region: CASSLTAEETQYF. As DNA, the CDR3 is TGCGCCAGCAGCTTGACCGCCGAAGAGACCCAGTACTTC.

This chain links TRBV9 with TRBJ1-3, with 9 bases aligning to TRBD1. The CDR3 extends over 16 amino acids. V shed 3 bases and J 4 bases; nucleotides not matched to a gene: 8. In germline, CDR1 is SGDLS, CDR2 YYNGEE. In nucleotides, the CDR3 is TGTGCCAGCAGCGGGGTACAGGGGGCGGAAGGAAACACCATATATTTT. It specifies CASSGVQGAEGNTIYF.

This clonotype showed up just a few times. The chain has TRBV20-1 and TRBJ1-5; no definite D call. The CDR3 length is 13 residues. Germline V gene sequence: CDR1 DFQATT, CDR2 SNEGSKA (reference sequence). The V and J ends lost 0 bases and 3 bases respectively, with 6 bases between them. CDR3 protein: CSARDRNNQPQHF. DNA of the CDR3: TGCAGTGCTAGAGATAGGAACAATCAGCCCCAGCATTTT.

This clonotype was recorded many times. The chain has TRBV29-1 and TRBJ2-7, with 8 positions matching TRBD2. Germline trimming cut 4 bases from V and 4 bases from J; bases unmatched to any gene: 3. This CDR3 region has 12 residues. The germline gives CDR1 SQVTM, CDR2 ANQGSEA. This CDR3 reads CSVVSGMYEQYF. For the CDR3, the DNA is TGCAGCGTTGTTAGCGGGATGTACGAGCAGTACTTC.

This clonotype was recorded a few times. As DNA, the CDR3 is TGTGCCAGCAGCCCCTTGGACGGGAACTATGGCTACACCTTC. Translating it yields CASSPLDGNYGYTF. The rearrangement links TRBV7-9 to TRBJ1-2; D gene uncertain. Trimming took off 5 bases at V and 2 bases at J, with 12 bases between the two ends. The CDR3 is 14 residues long. CDR1 and CDR2 from the germline V gene are SEHNR and FQNEAQ (reference sequence).